This TCR beta chain was observed in a study of CD8 T cells in ankylosing spondylitis (dated by TCRdb to 2015 to 2018). Notes on the research overall: The study set out to find disease-linked TCR variants by profiling T cell receptor beta repertoires in ankylosing spondylitis patients and healthy donors. Peripheral blood was sampled, and synovial fluid was additionally collected from ankylosing spondylitis patients. The full study cohort was made up of approximately 27 ankylosing spondylitis patients and 108 healthy donors.

This sample was sequenced with an Illumina HiSeq 2500. TCR beta libraries were prepared by quantitative 5'-RACE with molecular barcodes. The authors' pipeline ran thus. A new computational method, built on a probabilistic model of VDJ rearrangement, was used to identify disease-linked TCR variants. Through fastp at Q25 and MiXCR, TCRdb rebuilt clones from the public reads, retaining in-frame beta chains. Every CDR3 protein is listed once, alongside the most common genes and DNA of its rows. These V and J calls rely on TCRdb rather than the paper's analysis. This sample lists under 250,000 distinct CDR3 sequences; roughly 32% were detected once. The ten most abundant clones make up 3.5% to 4.5% of the sample. As concerns this clonotype: The antigen it recognizes is unknown. No base quality values were provided; no much bigger clone lies one nucleotide off.

Measured from the cysteine to the phenylalanine, the CDR3 is 11 residues long. Left in the record is the CDR3 DNA by itself, 33 bases read in frame from the first base. Taken from the germline V gene, the CDR1 and CDR2 loops are SQVTM and ANQGSEA. Cut back by 3 bases and 4 bases, the V and J ends lie 7 bases apart. Points the paper makes about the study in general: Some of the motif variants had been reported before in the synovial fluid and blood of reactive arthritis patients, a finding that suggests common disease-initiation mechanisms. According to the report, matched synovial fluid samples from ankylosing spondylitis patients were significantly enriched for the disease-linked clones. Blood from ankylosing spondylitis patients appeared to be characterized by a TCR beta motif made up of several highly homologous amino acid variants. The disease-linked clones had a CD8+ phenotype and were found at relatively low frequencies in peripheral blood.

The receptor's source is a male donor with ankylosing spondylitis or in good health (not recorded which). The sequence is built from TRBV29-1 and TRBJ2-7; the D gene remains uncertain. Source material: blood, either unsorted or a sorted T cell fraction (not recorded which). CDR3 loop: CSVEIGYEQYF. The sequence in DNA is TGCAGCGTTGAGATAGGGTACGAGCAGTACTTC.